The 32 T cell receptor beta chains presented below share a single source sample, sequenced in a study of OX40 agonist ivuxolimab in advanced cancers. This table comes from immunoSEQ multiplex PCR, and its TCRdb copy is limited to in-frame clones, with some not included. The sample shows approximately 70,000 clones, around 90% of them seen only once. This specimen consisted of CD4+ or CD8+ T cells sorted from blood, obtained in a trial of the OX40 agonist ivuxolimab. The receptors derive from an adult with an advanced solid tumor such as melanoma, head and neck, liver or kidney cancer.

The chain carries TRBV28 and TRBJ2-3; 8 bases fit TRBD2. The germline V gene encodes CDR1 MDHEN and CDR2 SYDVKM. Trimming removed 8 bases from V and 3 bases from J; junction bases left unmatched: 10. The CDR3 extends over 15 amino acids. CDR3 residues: CASLMGTGGTDTQYF. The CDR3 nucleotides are TGTGCCAGCCTCATGGGGACGGGGGGGACAGATACGCAGTATTTT.

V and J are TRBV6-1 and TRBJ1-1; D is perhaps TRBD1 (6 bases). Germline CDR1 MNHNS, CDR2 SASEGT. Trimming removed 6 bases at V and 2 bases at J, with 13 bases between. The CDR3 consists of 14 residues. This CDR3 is CASRAGQSNTEAFF. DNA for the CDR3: TGTGCCAGCAGGGCAGGACAGAGTAACACTGAAGCTTTCTTT.

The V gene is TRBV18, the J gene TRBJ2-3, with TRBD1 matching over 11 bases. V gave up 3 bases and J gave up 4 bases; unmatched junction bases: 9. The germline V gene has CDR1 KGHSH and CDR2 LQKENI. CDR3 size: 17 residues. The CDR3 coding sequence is TGTGCCAGCTCACCTCCGGACAGGGGGCGCATCCCAGATACGCAGTATTTT. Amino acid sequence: CASSPPDRGRIPDTQYF.

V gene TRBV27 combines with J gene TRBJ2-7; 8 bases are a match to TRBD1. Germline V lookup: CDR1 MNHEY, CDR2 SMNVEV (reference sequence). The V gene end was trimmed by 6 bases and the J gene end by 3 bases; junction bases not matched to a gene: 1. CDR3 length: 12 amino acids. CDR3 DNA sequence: TGTGCCAGCAGGGACAGGGTCTACGAGCAGTACTTC. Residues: CASRDRVYEQYF.

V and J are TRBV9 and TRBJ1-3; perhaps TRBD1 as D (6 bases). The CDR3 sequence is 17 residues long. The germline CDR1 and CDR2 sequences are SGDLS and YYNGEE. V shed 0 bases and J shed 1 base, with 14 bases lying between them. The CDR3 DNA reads TGTGCCAGCAGCGTAGAGTGGGGGCGAACTTCTGGAAACACCATATATTTT. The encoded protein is CASSVEWGRTSGNTIYF.

This chain's CDR3 is CASTWASGANVLTF. The CDR3, as DNA: TGTGCCAGCACCTGGGCCTCTGGGGCCAACGTCCTGACTTTC. V gene TRBV2 combines with J gene TRBJ2-6; D is unclear. Germline V CDR1 and CDR2: SNHLY, FYNNEI. The CDR3 totals 14 residues. Trimming removed 7 bases from V and 0 bases from J, with 7 bases in between.

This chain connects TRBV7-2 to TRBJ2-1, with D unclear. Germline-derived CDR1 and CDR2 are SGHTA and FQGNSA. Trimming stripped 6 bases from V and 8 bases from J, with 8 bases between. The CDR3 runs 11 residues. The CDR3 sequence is CASRRGDEQFF. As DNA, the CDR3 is TGTGCCAGCAGGCGCGGTGATGAGCAGTTCTTC.

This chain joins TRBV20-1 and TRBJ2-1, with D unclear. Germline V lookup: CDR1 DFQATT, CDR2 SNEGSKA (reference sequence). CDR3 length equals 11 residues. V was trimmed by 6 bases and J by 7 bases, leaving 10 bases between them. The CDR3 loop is CSATRGNEQFF. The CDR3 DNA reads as TGCAGTGCCACCCGAGGAAATGAGCAGTTCTTC.

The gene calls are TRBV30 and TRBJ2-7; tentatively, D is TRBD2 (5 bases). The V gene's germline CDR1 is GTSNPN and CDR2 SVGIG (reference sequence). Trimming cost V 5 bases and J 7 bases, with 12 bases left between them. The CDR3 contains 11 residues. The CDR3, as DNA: TGTGCCTGGGGGAGCAGCGGTGAGCAGTACTTC. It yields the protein CAWGSSGEQYF.

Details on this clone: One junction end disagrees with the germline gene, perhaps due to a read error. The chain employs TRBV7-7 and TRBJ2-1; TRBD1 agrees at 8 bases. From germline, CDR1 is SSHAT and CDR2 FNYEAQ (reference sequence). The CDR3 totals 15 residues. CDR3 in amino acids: CASSPGTGTYNEQFF. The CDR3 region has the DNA TGTGCTAGCAGCCCCGGGACAGGAACCTACAATGAGCAGTTCTTC.

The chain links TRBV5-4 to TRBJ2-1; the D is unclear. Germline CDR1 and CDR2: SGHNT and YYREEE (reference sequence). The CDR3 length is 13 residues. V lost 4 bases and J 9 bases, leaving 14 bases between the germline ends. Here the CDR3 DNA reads TGTGCCAGCAGCCCCGCTCAAGGTACTGAGCAGTTCTTC. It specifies CASSPAQGTEQFF.

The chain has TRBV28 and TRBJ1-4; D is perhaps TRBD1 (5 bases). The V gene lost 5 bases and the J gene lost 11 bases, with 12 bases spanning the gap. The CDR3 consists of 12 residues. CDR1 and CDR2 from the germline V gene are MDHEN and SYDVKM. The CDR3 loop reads CASSPPGEKLFF. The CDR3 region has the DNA TGTGCCAGCAGTCCTCCGGGGGAGAAACTGTTTTTT. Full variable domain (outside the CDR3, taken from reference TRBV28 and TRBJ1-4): DVKVTQSSRYLVKRTGEKVFLECVQDMDHENMFWYRQDPGLGLRLIYFSYDVKMKEKGDIPEGYSVSREKKERFSLILESASTNQTSMYLCASSPPGEKLFFGSGTQLSVL.

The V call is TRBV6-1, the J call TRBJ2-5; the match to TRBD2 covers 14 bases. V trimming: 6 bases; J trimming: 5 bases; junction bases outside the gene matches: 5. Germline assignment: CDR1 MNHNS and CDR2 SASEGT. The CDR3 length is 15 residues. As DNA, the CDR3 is TGTGCCAGCAGAAGAGGGACTAGCGGGAGTGAGACCCAGTACTTC. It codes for CASRRGTSGSETQYF.

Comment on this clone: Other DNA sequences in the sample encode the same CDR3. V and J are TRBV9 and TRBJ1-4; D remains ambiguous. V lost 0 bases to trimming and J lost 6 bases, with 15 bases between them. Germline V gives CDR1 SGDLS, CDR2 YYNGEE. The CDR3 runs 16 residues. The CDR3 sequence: CASSVGMNGKDEKLFF. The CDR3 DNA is TGTGCCAGCAGCGTAGGAATGAATGGTAAGGATGAAAAACTGTTTTTT. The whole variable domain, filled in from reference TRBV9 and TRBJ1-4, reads DSGVTQTPKHLITATGQRVTLRCSPRSGDLSVYWYQQSLDQGLQFLIQYYNGEERAKGNILERFSAQQFPDLHSELNLSSLELGDSALYFCASSVGMNGKDEKLFFGSGTQLSVL.

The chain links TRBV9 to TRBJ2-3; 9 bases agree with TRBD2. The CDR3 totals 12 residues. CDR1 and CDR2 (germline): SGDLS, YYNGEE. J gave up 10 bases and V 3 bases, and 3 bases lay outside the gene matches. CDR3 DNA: TGTGCCAGCAGCGCCCTAGCGGGATCGCAGTATTTT. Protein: CASSALAGSQYF.

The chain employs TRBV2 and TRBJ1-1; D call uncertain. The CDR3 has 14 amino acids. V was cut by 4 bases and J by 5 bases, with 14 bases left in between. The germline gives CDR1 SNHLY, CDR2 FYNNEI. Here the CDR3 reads CASSGVAMGTEAFF. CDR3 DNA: TGTGCCAGCAGTGGAGTCGCCATGGGGACTGAAGCTTTCTTT.

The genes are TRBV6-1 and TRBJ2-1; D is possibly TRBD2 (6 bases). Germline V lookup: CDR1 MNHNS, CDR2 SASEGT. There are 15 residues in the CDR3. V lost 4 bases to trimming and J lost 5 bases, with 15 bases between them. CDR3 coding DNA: TGTGCCAGCAGTGGGCGTACAGCGGGCCACAATGAGCAGTTCTTC. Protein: CASSGRTAGHNEQFF.

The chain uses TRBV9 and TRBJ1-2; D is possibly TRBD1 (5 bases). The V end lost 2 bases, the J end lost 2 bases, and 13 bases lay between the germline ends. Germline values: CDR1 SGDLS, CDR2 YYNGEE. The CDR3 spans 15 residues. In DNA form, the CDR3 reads TGTGCCAGCAGCGTTGGGCCAGGGACCAACTATGGCTACACCTTC. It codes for CASSVGPGTNYGYTF.

The CDR3 nucleotides read TGTGCCAGCTCAGCTGACAGGGTGGTTAATGAAAAACTGTTTTTT. Translating it yields CASSADRVVNEKLFF. This rearrangement joins TRBV18 to TRBJ1-4; 7 nucleotides match TRBD1. CDR3 length: 15 amino acids. Trimming at V came to 5 bases and at J to 4 bases, leaving 7 bases not matched to a gene. The germline CDR1 and CDR2 sequences are KGHSH and LQKENI. Combining the CDR3 with reference TRBV18 and TRBJ1-4 gives the whole variable domain NAGVMQNPRHLVRRRGQEARLRCSPMKGHSHVYWYRQLPEEGLKFMVYLQKENIIDESGMPKERFSAEFPKEGPSILRIQQVVRGDSAAYFCASSADRVVNEKLFFGSGTQLSVL.

The CDR3 loop reads CASQGAGTPYGYTF. The CDR3 nucleotides read TGTGCCAGCCAGGGGGCCGGGACACCCTATGGCTACACCTTC. V gene TRBV5-6 combines with J gene TRBJ1-2, with 8 bases aligning to TRBD1. The CDR3 covers 14 residues. The germline gives CDR1 SGHDT, CDR2 YYEEEE. After removal of 7 bases from V and 4 bases from J, the junction contained 9 bases not matched to a gene.

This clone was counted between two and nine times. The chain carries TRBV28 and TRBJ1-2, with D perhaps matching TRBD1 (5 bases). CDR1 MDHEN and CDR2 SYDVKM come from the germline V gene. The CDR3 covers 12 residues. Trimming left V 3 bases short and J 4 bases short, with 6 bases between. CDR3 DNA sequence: TGTGCCAGCAGTTTTCAGGGCTATGGCTACACCTTC. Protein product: CASSFQGYGYTF.

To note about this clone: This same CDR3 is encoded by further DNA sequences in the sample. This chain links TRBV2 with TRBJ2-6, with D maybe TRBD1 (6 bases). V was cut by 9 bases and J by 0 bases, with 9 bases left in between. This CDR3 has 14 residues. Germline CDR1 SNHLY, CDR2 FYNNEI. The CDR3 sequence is CASRGISGANVLTF. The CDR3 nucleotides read TGTGCCAGTAGGGGGATCTCTGGGGCCAACGTCCTGACTTTC.

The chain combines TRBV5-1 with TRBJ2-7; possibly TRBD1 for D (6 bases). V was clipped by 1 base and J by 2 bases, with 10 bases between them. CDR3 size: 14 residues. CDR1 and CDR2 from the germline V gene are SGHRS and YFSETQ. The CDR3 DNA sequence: TGCGCCAGCAGCTTGCAGGGGTCCCCCTACGAGCAGTACTTC. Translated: CASSLQGSPYEQYF.

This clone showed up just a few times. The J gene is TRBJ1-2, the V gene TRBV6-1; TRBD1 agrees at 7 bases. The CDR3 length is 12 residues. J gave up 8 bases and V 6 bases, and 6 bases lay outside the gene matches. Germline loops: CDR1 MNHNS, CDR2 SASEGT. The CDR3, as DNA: TGTGCCAGCAGATCCACAGGGGAAGGCTACACCTTC. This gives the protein CASRSTGEGYTF.

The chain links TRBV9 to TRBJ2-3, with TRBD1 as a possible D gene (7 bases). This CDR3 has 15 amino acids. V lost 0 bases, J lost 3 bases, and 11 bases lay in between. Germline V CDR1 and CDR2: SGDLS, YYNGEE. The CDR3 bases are TGTGCCAGCAGCGTAGAGACAGGGAGGACAGATACGCAGTATTTT. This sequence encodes CASSVETGRTDTQYF.

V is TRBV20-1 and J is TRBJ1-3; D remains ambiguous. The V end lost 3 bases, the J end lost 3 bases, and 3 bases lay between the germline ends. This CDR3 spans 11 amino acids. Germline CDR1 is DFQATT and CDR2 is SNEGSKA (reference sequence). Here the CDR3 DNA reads TGCAGTGCTAGTCATGGAAACACCATATATTTT. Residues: CSASHGNTIYF.

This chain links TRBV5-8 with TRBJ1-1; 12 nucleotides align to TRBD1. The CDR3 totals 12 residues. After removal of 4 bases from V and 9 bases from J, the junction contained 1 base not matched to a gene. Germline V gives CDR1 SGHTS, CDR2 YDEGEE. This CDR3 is CASSGDRGQAFF. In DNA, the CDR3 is TGTGCCAGCAGCGGGGACAGGGGGCAAGCTTTCTTT.

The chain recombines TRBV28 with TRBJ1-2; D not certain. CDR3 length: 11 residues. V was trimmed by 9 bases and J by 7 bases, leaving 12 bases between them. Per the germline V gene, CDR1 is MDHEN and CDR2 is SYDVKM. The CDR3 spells CASRTGGGYTF. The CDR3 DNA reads TGTGCCAGTCGGACGGGAGGTGGCTACACCTTC.

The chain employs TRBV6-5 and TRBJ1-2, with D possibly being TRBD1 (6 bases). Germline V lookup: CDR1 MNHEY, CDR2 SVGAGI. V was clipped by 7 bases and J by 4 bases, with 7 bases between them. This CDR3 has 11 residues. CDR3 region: CASIGGYGYTF. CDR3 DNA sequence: TGTGCCAGCATAGGGGGCTATGGCTACACCTTC.

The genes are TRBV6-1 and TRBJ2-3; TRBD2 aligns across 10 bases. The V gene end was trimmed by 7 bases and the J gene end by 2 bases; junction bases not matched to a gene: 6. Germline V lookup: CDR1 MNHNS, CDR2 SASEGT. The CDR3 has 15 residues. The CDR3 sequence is CASTTSGAHTDTQYF. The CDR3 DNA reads TGTGCCAGCACTACTAGCGGGGCCCACACAGATACGCAGTATTTT.

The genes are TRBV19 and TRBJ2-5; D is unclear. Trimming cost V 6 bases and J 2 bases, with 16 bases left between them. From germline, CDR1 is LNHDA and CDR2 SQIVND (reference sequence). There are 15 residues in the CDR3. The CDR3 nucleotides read TGTGCCAGTAGGGTGGGCTTCGGCATACAAGAGACCCAGTACTTC. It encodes CASRVGFGIQETQYF.

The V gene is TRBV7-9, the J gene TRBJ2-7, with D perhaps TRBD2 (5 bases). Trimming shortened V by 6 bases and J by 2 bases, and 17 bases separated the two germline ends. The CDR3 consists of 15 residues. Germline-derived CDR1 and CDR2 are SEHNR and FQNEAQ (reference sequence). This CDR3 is CASSFGVPQPYEQYF. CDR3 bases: TGTGCCAGCAGTTTCGGGGTGCCGCAGCCCTACGAGCAGTACTTC.